These 5 T cell receptor beta chains share one sample of origin, sequenced in a study of T cell changes during pregnancy in multiple sclerosis. Data came from immunoSEQ multiplex PCR; TCRdb stores just in-frame clones and leaves some out. Of about 20,000 clones in the sample, more than 75% are singletons; the top ten hold roughly 13%. The sequences come from CD8+ T cells from peripheral blood mononuclear cells, collected in the third trimester of pregnancy. The receptor set was obtained from a female donor in good health, enrolled as a control in a pregnancy study.

In nucleotides, the CDR3 is TGTGCCAGCAGTTTATCTTCGGCAACTAATGAAAAACTGTTTTTT. Residues: CASSLSSATNEKLFF. The V call is TRBV27, the J call TRBJ1-4, with unresolved D. The germline V gene encodes CDR1 MNHEY and CDR2 SMNVEV (reference sequence). Trimming took off 0 bases at V and 0 bases at J, with 5 bases between the two ends. There are 15 residues in the CDR3.

The chain has TRBV5-4 and TRBJ1-1; 8 nucleotides match TRBD1. This CDR3 comprises 15 residues. Germline values: CDR1 SGHNT, CDR2 YYREEE (reference sequence). Trimming cost V 3 bases and J 4 bases; bases outside gene matches: 8. For the CDR3, the DNA is TGTGCCAGCAGCTCAGGACAGGGAAGGGTCACTGAAGCTTTCTTT. The encoded protein is CASSSGQGRVTEAFF.

CDR3 sequence: CASSTPLTGLDYEQYF. CDR3 nucleotide sequence: TGTGCCAGTAGTACCCCCTTGACAGGACTCGATTACGAGCAGTACTTC. This chain links TRBV19 with TRBJ2-7; TRBD1 might be the D (6 bases). V was pared by 4 bases and J by 4 bases, with 20 bases between. The germline V gene encodes CDR1 LNHDA and CDR2 SQIVND (reference sequence). The CDR3 sequence is 16 residues long.

The rearrangement uses TRBV29-1 and TRBJ1-2, with 7 bases matching TRBD1. Germline loops: CDR1 SQVTM, CDR2 ANQGSEA. V lost 8 bases, J lost 1 base, and 7 bases stayed unmatched. CDR3 size: 13 residues. The CDR3 region is CSIKGQLNYGYTF. For the CDR3, the DNA is TGCAGCATCAAGGGACAGCTTAACTATGGCTACACCTTC.

The chain links TRBV4-1 to TRBJ1-2, with unresolved D. Germline loops: CDR1 MGHRA, CDR2 YSYEKL. The CDR3 consists of 13 residues. Trimming pared 1 base from V and 1 base from J, leaving 4 bases between. The CDR3 nucleotides are TGCGCCAGCAGCCAAGTCAGTAACTATGGCTACACCTTC. Translated, it gives CASSQVSNYGYTF.